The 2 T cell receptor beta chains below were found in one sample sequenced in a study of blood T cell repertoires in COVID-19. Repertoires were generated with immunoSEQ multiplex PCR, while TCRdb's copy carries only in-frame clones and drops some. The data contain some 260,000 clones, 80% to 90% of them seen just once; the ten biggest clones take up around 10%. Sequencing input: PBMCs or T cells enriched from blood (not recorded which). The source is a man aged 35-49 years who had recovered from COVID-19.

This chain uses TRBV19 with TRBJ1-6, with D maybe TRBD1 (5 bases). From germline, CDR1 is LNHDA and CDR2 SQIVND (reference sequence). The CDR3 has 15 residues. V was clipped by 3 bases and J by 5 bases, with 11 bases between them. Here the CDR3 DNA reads TGTGCCAGTAGTATGACAGCGACCGATAATTCACCCCTCCACTTT. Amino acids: CASSMTATDNSPLHF.

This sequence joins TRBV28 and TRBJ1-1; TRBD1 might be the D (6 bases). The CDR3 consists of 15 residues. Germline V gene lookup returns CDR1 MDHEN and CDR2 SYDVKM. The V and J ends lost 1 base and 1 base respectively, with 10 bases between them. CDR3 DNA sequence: TGTGCCAGCAGTTTATACGGGACATCGAACACTGAAGCTTTCTTT. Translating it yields CASSLYGTSNTEAFF.